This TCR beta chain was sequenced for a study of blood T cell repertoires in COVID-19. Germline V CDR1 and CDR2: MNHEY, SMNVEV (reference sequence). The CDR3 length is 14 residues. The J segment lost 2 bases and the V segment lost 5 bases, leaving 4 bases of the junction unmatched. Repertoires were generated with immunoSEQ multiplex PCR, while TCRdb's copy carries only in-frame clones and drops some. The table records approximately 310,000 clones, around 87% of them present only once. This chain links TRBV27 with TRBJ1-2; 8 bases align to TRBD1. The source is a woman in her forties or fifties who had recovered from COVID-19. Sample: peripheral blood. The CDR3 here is CASSNDRGNYGYTF. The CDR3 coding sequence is TGTGCCAGCAGTAATGACAGGGGCAACTATGGCTACACCTTC.